The source of this T cell receptor (beta chain) is a study of cytomegalovirus exposure and HLA in healthy donors. The V end lost 3 bases, the J end lost 5 bases, and 13 bases lay between the germline ends. This CDR3 region has 15 residues. Germline lookup yields CDR1 ENHRY and CDR2 SYGVKD. PCR primers comprised 60 Vbeta and 13 Jbeta primers. The assay was immunoSEQ multiplex PCR, and TCRdb's table has in-frame clones only and misses some. The top ten clones hold 1% to 1.5% of a sample with 150,000 to 200,000 clones, roughly 80% of them seen once. Study observations and caveats: The likely origin of a cluster of highly shared sequence variants was a sequencing artifact. Differences between HLA loci emerged in a later analysis of TCR association rates, with DRB1 most and HLA-C fewest. Despite most TCR sequences being rare, some public TCRs occurred in many donors. Another analysis was done later, and it associated 15,000 or so TCR beta sequences with HLA alleles at 0.05 false discovery rate.

About this clone: The antigen is unknown.

Sequenced material: PBMCs. The genes are TRBV10-3 and TRBJ2-2; maybe TRBD2 (5 bases). This receptor was taken from a man aged 50-60 years in good health and CMV-seropositive. The chain's CDR3 is CAISEELGPTGELFF. The CDR3 DNA is TGTGCCATCAGTGAAGAACTAGGGCCGACCGGGGAGCTGTTTTTT.